Listed here are 18 T cell receptor beta chains from one sample, sequenced in a study of CD8 T cells in ankylosing spondylitis. In TCRdb, the 5' RACE reads were re-called with MiXCR into one record per CDR3 protein. Here the sample spans about 320,000 distinct CDR3 sequences, around 10% being singletons. Sequenced material: blood, either unsorted or a sorted T cell fraction (not recorded which). All receptors come from a female donor with ankylosing spondylitis or in good health (not recorded which).

This clonotype was counted a few times. The V gene is TRBV20-1, the J gene TRBJ2-1; TRBD2 is a possible D gene (5 bases). Trimming shortened V by 4 bases and J by 6 bases, and 7 bases separated the two germline ends. The V gene's germline CDR1 is DFQATT and CDR2 SNEGSKA (reference sequence). The CDR3 totals 11 residues. CDR3 region: CSATSSNEQFF. CDR3 coding DNA: TGCAGTGCTACTAGCAGCAATGAGCAGTTCTTC.

In this sample, this clonotype turned up a few times. This chain connects TRBV4-2 to TRBJ2-1; 8 bases align to TRBD2. The CDR3 has 16 residues. V lost 6 bases and J lost 9; bases outside the gene matches: 16. Germline lookup yields CDR1 LGHNA and CDR2 YNFKEQ. CDR3 amino acids: CASRAHVGTSVSEQFF. In nucleotides, the CDR3 is TGTGCCAGCAGAGCTCACGTAGGGACTAGTGTTTCTGAGCAGTTCTTC.

Ten or more counts support this clonotype. J is TRBJ1-5 and V is TRBV4-2; D remains ambiguous. The CDR3 covers 16 residues. Germline V lookup: CDR1 LGHNA, CDR2 YNFKEQ. V shed 0 bases and J shed 5 bases, with 14 bases lying between them. The CDR3 sequence: CASSQEAQGNYQPQHF. Written as DNA, the CDR3 is TGTGCCAGCAGCCAAGAGGCACAAGGAAACTATCAGCCCCAGCATTTT.

The chain uses TRBV20-1 and TRBJ2-1; 10 bases match TRBD2. Germline V gives CDR1 DFQATT, CDR2 SNEGSKA (reference sequence). The V gene end was trimmed by 3 bases and the J gene end by 6 bases; junction bases not matched to a gene: 5. This CDR3 contains 14 residues. For the CDR3, the DNA is TGCAGTGCTAGGCCTAGCGGGAGCACCAATGAGCAGTTCTTC. Its protein product is CSARPSGSTNEQFF.

A few counts support this clonotype. V and J are TRBV7-6 and TRBJ1-1, with 10 positions matching TRBD1. Losses at the gene ends were 0 bases for V and 4 bases for J; bases not matched to a gene: 5. Germline V gene sequence: CDR1 SGHVS, CDR2 FNYEAQ. The CDR3 has 16 residues. DNA of the CDR3: TGTGCCAGCAGCTTAGCGGGGACAGGGGTCTTCACTGAAGCTTTCTTT. It specifies CASSLAGTGVFTEAFF.

This clonotype was seen repeatedly, ten times or more. The genes are TRBV7-2 and TRBJ2-7; D unclear. The V end was cut by 6 bases, the J end by 3 bases, with 18 bases between. This CDR3 spans 15 amino acids. Germline V gene sequence: CDR1 SGHTA, CDR2 FQGNSA. Written as DNA, the CDR3 is TGTGCCAGCAGTAAAGTCTTCTCGGGCAACTACGAGCAGTACTTC. This encodes CASSKVFSGNYEQYF.

This clonotype was observed many times. The chain carries TRBV20-1 and TRBJ1-5, with 12 bases matching TRBD1. J lost 5 bases, V lost 6 bases, and 5 bases had no gene match. Germline CDR1 DFQATT, CDR2 SNEGSKA (reference sequence). This CDR3 is 14 amino acids long. The chain's CDR3 is CSAQGQGAYQPQHF. The CDR3 bases are TGCAGTGCCCAGGGACAGGGGGCATATCAGCCCCAGCATTTT.

This clonotype was picked up many times. The genes are TRBV5-1 and TRBJ2-2; unclear D gene. V was clipped by 5 bases and J by 1 base, with 18 bases between them. Germline V lookup: CDR1 SGHRS, CDR2 YFSETQ. CDR3 size: 17 residues. The CDR3 protein is CASSSVLGYGNTGELFF. The CDR3 DNA reads as TGCGCCAGCAGTTCCGTTTTGGGCTACGGGAACACCGGGGAGCTGTTTTTT.

This chain connects TRBV5-4 to TRBJ1-2, with TRBD1 identical over 7 bases. The CDR3 length is 14 residues. V was pared by 7 bases and J by 3 bases, with 9 bases of the junction left unmatched. The germline CDR1 and CDR2 sequences are SGHNT and YYREEE (reference sequence). The DNA of the CDR3 is TGTGCCAGCGCCTTAAGCAGGGGGGACTATGGCTACACCTTC. Translated: CASALSRGDYGYTF. Filled out from reference TRBV5-4 and TRBJ1-2, the complete variable domain reads ETGVTQSPTHLIKTRGQQVTLRCSSQSGHNTVSWYQQALGQGPQFIFQYYREEENGRGNFPPRFSGLQFPNYSSELNVNALELDDSALYLCASALSRGDYGYTFGSGTRLTVV.

The genes are TRBV7-8 and TRBJ2-7, with TRBD2 matching 8 bases. The junction had 21 bases not matched to a gene; V was cut back by 11 bases and J by 3 bases. Per the germline V gene, CDR1 is SGHVS and CDR2 is FQNEAQ. The CDR3 loop spans 17 amino acids. CDR3 DNA sequence: TGTGCCTCCTCCGGGGGGGTCAACCGATACCTTGGCTACGAGCAGTACTTC. Translation: CASSGGVNRYLGYEQYF.

This clonotype has a handful of counts. Possible read error: a much larger clone is one base away. The chain carries TRBV7-8 and TRBJ1-1, with a weak D call TRBD1 (6 bases). Trimming left V 7 bases short and J 1 base short, with 13 bases between. CDR1 SGHVS and CDR2 FQNEAQ come from the germline V gene. The CDR3 has 14 amino acids. CDR3 DNA: TGTGCCAGCACCCAGGGGACGGCGAACACTGAAGCTTTCTTT. Protein sequence: CASTQGTANTEAFF.

At least ten counts were recorded for this clonotype. The chain links TRBV20-1 to TRBJ1-5; D is perhaps TRBD1 (5 bases). V was trimmed by 6 bases and J by 7 bases, leaving 22 bases between them. This CDR3 has 15 residues. Germline CDR1 DFQATT, CDR2 SNEGSKA (reference sequence). The CDR3 sequence is CSAGAGPVWNQPQHF. The CDR3 nucleotides are TGCAGTGCCGGGGCGGGCCCCGTCTGGAACCAGCCCCAGCATTTT.

As for this clonotype: Sequence at one end of the junction differs from germline and may be a read error. V usage is TRBV6-2 or TRBV6-3 and J usage is TRBJ2-3; D gene uncertain. CDR1 is MNHEY, CDR2 SVGEGT, per germline. The CDR3 runs to 12 residues. CDR3 DNA sequence: TGTGCCAGCAGTCCCGGGCCCGGACGAAAAGAATTT. Translated: CASSPGPGRKEF.

The chain carries TRBV12-3 or TRBV12-4 and TRBJ2-3, with TRBD1 as a possible D gene (5 bases). V was pared by 6 bases and J by 2 bases, with 18 bases between. There are 16 residues in the CDR3. The CDR3 DNA is TGTGCCAGCAGCTCCTCAGGGAAATTTGTCACAGATACGCAGTATTTT. Its protein product is CASSSSGKFVTDTQYF.

The chain couples TRBV5-5 to TRBJ1-5, with D hard to call. The ends were cut back, 4 bases at V and 5 bases at J, with 13 bases in the middle. CDR1 and CDR2 from the germline V gene are SGHKS and YYEKEE (reference sequence). The CDR3 loop spans 14 amino acids. CDR3 sequence reads: CASSARELDQPQHF. The CDR3 DNA reads as TGTGCCAGCAGCGCCCGGGAATTAGATCAGCCCCAGCATTTT.

The chain carries TRBV3-1 and TRBJ1-3; 8 nucleotides agree with TRBD1. Trimming removed 5 bases from V and 0 bases from J; junction bases left unmatched: 3. This CDR3 spans 15 amino acids. CDR1 is LGHDT, CDR2 YNNKEL, per germline (reference sequence). The DNA for the CDR3 is TGTGCCAGCAGCGTTACAGGGGGCTCTGGAAACACCATATATTTT. Its translation is CASSVTGGSGNTIYF.

A remark on this clonotype: A read error is possible here, since a much larger clone lies one base away. The chain recombines TRBV5-6 with TRBJ1-2, with TRBD1 as a possible D gene (5 bases). Looked up from germline, CDR1 is SGHDT and CDR2 is YYEEEE. Trimming pared 7 bases from V and 5 bases from J, leaving 18 bases between. This CDR3 has 14 amino acids. CDR3 amino acids: CASRGRDGLYGYTF. The DNA of the CDR3 is TGTGCCAGCCGCGGCCGGGACGGCTTGTATGGCTACACCTTC. Together with reference TRBV5-6 and TRBJ1-2, the CDR3 gives the full variable domain: DAGVTQSPTHLIKTRGQQVTLRCSPKSGHDTVSWYQQALGQGPQFIFQYYEEEERQRGNFPDRFSGHQFPNYSSELNVNALLLGDSALYLCASRGRDGLYGYTFGSGTRLTVV.

This clonotype was counted ten times or more. The chain is built from TRBV20-1 and TRBJ1-1, with TRBD1 as a possible D gene (5 bases). The CDR3 covers 12 residues. The germline V and J ends were trimmed by 6 bases and 1 base, with 9 bases remaining between them. CDR1 is DFQATT, CDR2 SNEGSKA, per germline (reference sequence). CDR3 amino acids: CSAPTGNTEAFF. For the CDR3, the DNA is TGCAGTGCCCCCACAGGGAACACTGAAGCTTTCTTT.